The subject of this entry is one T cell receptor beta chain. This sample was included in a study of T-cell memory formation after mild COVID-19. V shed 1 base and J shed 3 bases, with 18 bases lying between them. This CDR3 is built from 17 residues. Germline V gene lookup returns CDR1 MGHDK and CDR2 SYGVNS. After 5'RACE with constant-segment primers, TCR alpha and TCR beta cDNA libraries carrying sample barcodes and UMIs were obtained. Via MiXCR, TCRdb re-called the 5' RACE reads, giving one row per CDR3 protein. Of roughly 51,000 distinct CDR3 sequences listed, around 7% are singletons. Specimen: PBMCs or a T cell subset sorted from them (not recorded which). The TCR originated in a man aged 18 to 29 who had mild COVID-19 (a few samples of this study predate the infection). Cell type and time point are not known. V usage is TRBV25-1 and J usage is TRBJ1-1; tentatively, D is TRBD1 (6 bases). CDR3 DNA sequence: TGTGCCAGCAGTGAATTGTCAGGGGCCGGGGGGGACACTGAAGCTTTCTTT. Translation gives CASSELSGAGGDTEAFF.